Each of the 22 T cell receptor beta chains below was sequenced from the same sample in a study of blood T cell repertoires in COVID-19. Sequenced by immunoSEQ multiplex PCR; TCRdb stores in-frame clones only, minus some. Counted here are about 55,000 clones, 90% occurring once; the ten biggest clones make up roughly 1.4%. Material: peripheral blood. All receptors come from a man aged 55 to 70 with acute or convalescent COVID-19.

The chain carries TRBV7-3 and TRBJ2-7; TRBD2 aligns across 14 bases. The germline V gene has CDR1 SGHTA and CDR2 FQGTGA. V lost 5 bases and J lost 7; bases outside the gene matches: 7. The CDR3 totals 15 residues. CDR3 protein: CASSPGTSGRIEQYF. In nucleotides, the CDR3 is TGTGCCAGCAGCCCCGGGACTAGCGGGAGAATTGAGCAGTACTTC.

This chain links TRBV21-1 with TRBJ2-7; no DNA check was done on the table's D call, TRBD1. TRBV21-1 is termed a pseudogene. The CDR3 covers 22 residues. This CDR3 reads CASSKVGAGGTGGPPVSYEQYF. The CDR3, as DNA: TGTGCCAGCAGCAAAGTAGGGGCCGGGGGAACAGGGGGGCCCCCAGTCTCCTACGAGCAGTACTTC.

This sequence joins TRBV30 and TRBJ1-2; TRBD1 agrees at 12 bases. The V segment lost 3 bases and the J segment 2 bases; nucleotides outside the gene matches: 4. CDR1 and CDR2 (germline): GTSNPN, SVGIG (reference sequence). This CDR3 contains 15 residues. Written as DNA, the CDR3 is TGTGCCTGGAGGGGGGGGACAGGGGGCAACTATGGCTACACCTTC. Protein product: CAWRGGTGGNYGYTF.

This clone was picked up one time. The chain links TRBV12-5 to TRBJ1-5; 9 positions agree with TRBD1. The CDR3 runs 14 residues. Germline V gene lookup returns CDR1 LGHNT and CDR2 FRNRAP. Unmatched junction bases numbered 3, after V lost 4 bases and J lost 5 bases. The CDR3, as DNA: TGTGCTAGTGGTTCGGGACAGGGCTATCAGCCCCAGCATTTT. Protein product: CASGSGQGYQPQHF.

The chain employs TRBV5-1 and TRBJ2-1, with D tentatively TRBD1 (5 bases). The germline V and J ends were trimmed by 1 base and 8 bases, with 16 bases remaining between them. The germline V gene encodes CDR1 SGHRS and CDR2 YFSETQ. There are 15 residues in the CDR3. In DNA form, the CDR3 reads TGCGCCAGCAGCTTGCCGGCTCAGGGTATCGATGAGCAGTTCTTC. Its translation: CASSLPAQGIDEQFF.

This clone was seen only once. The chain combines TRBV5-1 with TRBJ2-7; TRBD2 agrees at 9 bases. V shed 0 bases and J 7 bases; nucleotides not matched to a gene: 8. Per the germline V gene, CDR1 is SGHRS and CDR2 is YFSETQ. The CDR3 runs 15 residues. CDR3 bases: TGCGCCAGCAGCTTGGGTTCGCGGGAGGGCCGAGAGCAGTACTTC. As protein: CASSLGSREGREQYF.

The chain has TRBV3-1 (or the pseudogene TRBV3-2) and TRBJ1-5; the D is unclear. The CDR3 consists of 15 residues. Germline CDR1 is LGHDT and CDR2 is YNNKEL (reference sequence). Trimming left V 1 base short and J 0 bases short, with 7 bases between. The CDR3 sequence: CASSQGRSSNQPQHF. The CDR3 DNA is TGTGCCAGCAGCCAAGGTCGCAGTAGCAATCAGCCCCAGCATTTT.

This chain uses TRBV28 with TRBJ2-7; TRBD1 matches at 11 bases. V gave up 5 bases and J gave up 3 bases; unmatched junction bases: 6. Germline V gene sequence: CDR1 MDHEN, CDR2 SYDVKM. The CDR3 runs 15 residues. CDR3 sequence reads: CASSPTGTGGYEQYF. CDR3 coding DNA: TGTGCCAGCAGTCCTACCGGGACAGGGGGCTACGAGCAGTACTTC.

The chain combines TRBV28 with TRBJ1-6; no definite D call. CDR1 MDHEN and CDR2 SYDVKM come from the germline V gene. V was shortened by 8 bases and J by 0 bases, with 5 bases between the two germline ends. This CDR3 contains 13 residues. The CDR3, as DNA: TGTGCCAGCGAGAGCTCCTATAATTCACCCCTCCACTTT. It specifies CASESSYNSPLHF.

This clone came up once. The V and J genes are TRBV7-2 and TRBJ1-1; TRBD1 aligns across 8 bases. The CDR3 runs 15 residues. The V and J ends lost 6 bases and 1 base, in that order; junction bases with no gene match: 7. Germline V gene lookup returns CDR1 SGHTA and CDR2 FQGNSA. The CDR3 nucleotides are TGTGCCAGCAGAGAGGACAGGGTCGAGAACACTGAAGCTTTCTTT. It encodes CASREDRVENTEAFF.

This chain links TRBV7-3 with TRBJ2-1, with 8 nucleotides matching TRBD1. Germline V lookup: CDR1 SGHTA, CDR2 FQGTGA. The junction had 8 bases not matched to a gene; V was cut back by 4 bases and J by 12 bases. The CDR3 contains 13 residues. The CDR3 sequence: CASSSDGQGGQFF. CDR3 sequence (DNA): TGTGCCAGCAGCTCGGATGGACAGGGCGGGCAGTTCTTC.

The chain is built from TRBV2 and TRBJ2-4, with TRBD2 as a possible D gene (6 bases). This CDR3 region has 14 residues. Between the trimmed V and J ends, which lost 2 bases and 9 bases, there was a span of 14 bases. The V gene's germline CDR1 is SNHLY and CDR2 FYNNEI. The CDR3 region has the DNA TGTGCCAGCAGTGAATCCGGGAGTCTAGTCATTCAGTACTTC. It is translated as CASSESGSLVIQYF.

V usage is TRBV20-1 and J usage is TRBJ2-1; 8 bases are shared with TRBD2. J gave up 8 bases and V 3 bases, and 12 bases lay outside the gene matches. The V gene's germline CDR1 is DFQATT and CDR2 SNEGSKA (reference sequence). CDR3 length: 15 amino acids. DNA of the CDR3: TGCAGTGCTAGTTCGAGCGGGAGCTGGAATGATGAGCAGTTCTTC. Translating gives CSASSSGSWNDEQFF.

This chain links TRBV5-6 with TRBJ1-1; no clear D. With 2 bases removed from V and 1 base from J, the gap between germline ends came to 9 bases. Germline-derived CDR1 and CDR2 are SGHDT and YYEEEE. The CDR3 has 14 amino acids. CDR3 bases: TGTGCCAGCAGCTTAGAGGGTTGGAACACTGAAGCTTTCTTT. Translating gives CASSLEGWNTEAFF.

The chain uses TRBV13 and TRBJ1-6; tentatively, D is TRBD1 (5 bases). The germline V gene encodes CDR1 PRHDT and CDR2 FYEKMQ (reference sequence). This CDR3 has 12 amino acids. Trimming cost V 4 bases and J 9 bases, with 7 bases left between them. The CDR3 is CASSSGRSPLHF. As DNA, the CDR3 is TGTGCCAGCAGCTCAGGGCGTTCACCCCTCCACTTT.

This rearrangement joins TRBV4-2 to TRBJ2-5, with 8 bases that match TRBD2. V shed 0 bases and J 4 bases; nucleotides not matched to a gene: 7. Germline values: CDR1 LGHNA, CDR2 YNFKEQ. The CDR3 loop spans 16 amino acids. CDR3 DNA sequence: TGTGCCAGCAGCCAAGATGTGGCTAGCGGGCGAGAGACCCAGTACTTC. Its protein is CASSQDVASGRETQYF.

J is TRBJ1-5 and V is TRBV15; D might be TRBD1 (6 bases). From germline, CDR1 is LNHNV and CDR2 YYDKDF (reference sequence). The CDR3 runs to 18 residues. Trimming pared 0 bases from V and 4 bases from J, leaving 19 bases between. The CDR3 is CATSRETLEQGVNQPQHF. The CDR3 DNA follows: TGTGCCACCAGCAGAGAAACCTTGGAACAGGGTGTGAATCAGCCCCAGCATTTT. The full variable domain, with the rest looked up from reference TRBV15 and TRBJ1-5, is DAMVIQNPRYQVTQFGKPVTLSCSQTLNHNVMYWYQQKSSQAPKLLFHYYDKDFNNEADTPDNFQSRRPNTSFCFLDIRSPGLGDTAMYLCATSRETLEQGVNQPQHFGDGTRLSIL.

J is TRBJ1-2 and V is TRBV18; D is unresolved. The CDR3 is made up of 12 amino acids. In germline, CDR1 is KGHSH, CDR2 LQKENI. With 6 bases removed from V and 6 bases from J, the gap between germline ends came to 11 bases. CDR3 region: CASSGVANGYTF. The CDR3 DNA reads as TGTGCCAGCTCCGGGGTGGCTAATGGCTACACCTTC.

CDR3 sequence (DNA): TGTGCCAGCAGCTATGGGCGGGGGCGAGGATATGGCTACACCTTC. Its translation is CASSYGRGRGYGYTF. The chain carries TRBV3-1 (or the pseudogene TRBV3-2) and TRBJ1-2, with D maybe TRBD1 (6 bases). Trimming pared 5 bases from V and 5 bases from J, leaving 18 bases between. Germline CDR1 is LGHDT and CDR2 is YNNKEL (reference sequence). The CDR3 is 15 amino acids.

The chain recombines TRBV28 with TRBJ2-5, with D possibly being TRBD2 (6 bases). This CDR3 is 12 amino acids long. V lost 10 bases, J lost 4 bases, and 13 bases lay in between. Germline CDR1 is MDHEN and CDR2 is SYDVKM. CDR3 residues: CAIGGLTETQYF. The CDR3 DNA sequence: TGTGCCATCGGGGGACTTACAGAGACCCAGTACTTC.

The CDR3 sequence: CASSLGAQVQGYTF. DNA for the CDR3: TGTGCCAGCAGCTTGGGCGCGCAGGTACAAGGCTACACCTTC. V and J are TRBV7-2 and TRBJ1-2; D is unresolved. The CDR3 extends over 14 amino acids. The germline V gene has CDR1 SGHTA and CDR2 FQGNSA. Trimming pared 3 bases from V and 8 bases from J, leaving 16 bases between. The full variable domain, rest sourced from reference TRBV7-2 and TRBJ1-2, is GAGVSQSPSNKVTEKGKDVELRCDPISGHTALYWYRQSLGQGLEFLIYFQGNSAPDKSGLPSDRFSAERTGGSVSTLTIQRTQQEDSAVYLCASSLGAQVQGYTFGSGTRLTVV.

The chain couples TRBV29-1 to TRBJ1-6; D ambiguous. The CDR3 contains 16 residues. Germline assignment: CDR1 SQVTM and CDR2 ANQGSEA. The CDR3 reads CTQRAVLISYNSPLHF. In DNA, the CDR3 is TGCACCCAGAGGGCAGTATTGATCTCCTATAATTCACCCCTCCACTTT.